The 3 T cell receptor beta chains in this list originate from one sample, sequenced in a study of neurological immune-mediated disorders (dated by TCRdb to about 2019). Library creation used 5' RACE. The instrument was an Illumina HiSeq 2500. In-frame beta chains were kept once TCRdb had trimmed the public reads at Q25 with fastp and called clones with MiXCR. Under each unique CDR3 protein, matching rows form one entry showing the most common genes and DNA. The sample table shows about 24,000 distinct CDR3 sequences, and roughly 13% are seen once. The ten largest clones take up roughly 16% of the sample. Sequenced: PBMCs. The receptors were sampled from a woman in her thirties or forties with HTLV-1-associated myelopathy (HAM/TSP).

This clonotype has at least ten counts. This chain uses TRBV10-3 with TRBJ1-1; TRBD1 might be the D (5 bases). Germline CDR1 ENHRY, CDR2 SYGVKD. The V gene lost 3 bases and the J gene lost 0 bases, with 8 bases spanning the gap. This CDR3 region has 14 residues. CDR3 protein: CAISEKGMNTEAFF. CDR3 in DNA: TGTGCCATCAGTGAAAAGGGGATGAACACTGAAGCTTTCTTT.

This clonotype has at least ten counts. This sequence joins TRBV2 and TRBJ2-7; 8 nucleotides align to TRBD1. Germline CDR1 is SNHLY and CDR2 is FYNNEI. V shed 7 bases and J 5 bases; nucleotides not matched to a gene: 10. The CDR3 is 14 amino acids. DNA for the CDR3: TGTGCCAGCACCCGTCGGACAGGGAGGCACGAGCAGTACTTC. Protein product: CASTRRTGRHEQYF.

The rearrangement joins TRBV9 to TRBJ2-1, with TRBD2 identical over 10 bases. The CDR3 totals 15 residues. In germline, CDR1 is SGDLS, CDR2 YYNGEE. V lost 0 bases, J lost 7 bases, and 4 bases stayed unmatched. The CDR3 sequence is CASSVGAGGLNEQFF. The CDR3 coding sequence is TGTGCCAGCAGCGTAGGAGCGGGAGGGCTTAATGAGCAGTTCTTC.